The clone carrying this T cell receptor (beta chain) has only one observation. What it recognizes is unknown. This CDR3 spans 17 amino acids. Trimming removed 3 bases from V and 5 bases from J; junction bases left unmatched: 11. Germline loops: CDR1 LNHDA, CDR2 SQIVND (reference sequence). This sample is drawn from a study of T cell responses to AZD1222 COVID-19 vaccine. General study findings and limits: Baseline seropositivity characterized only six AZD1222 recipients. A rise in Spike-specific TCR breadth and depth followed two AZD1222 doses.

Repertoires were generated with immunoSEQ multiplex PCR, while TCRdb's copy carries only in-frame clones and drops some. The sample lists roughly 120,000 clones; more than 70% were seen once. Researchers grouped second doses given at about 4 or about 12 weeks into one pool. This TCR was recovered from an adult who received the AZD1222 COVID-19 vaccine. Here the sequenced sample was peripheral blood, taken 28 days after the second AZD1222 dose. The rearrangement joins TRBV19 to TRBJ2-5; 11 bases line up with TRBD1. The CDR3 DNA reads TGTGCCAGTAGTATTGATTGGGGACAGGGGGTGATGGAGACCCAGTACTTC. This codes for CASSIDWGQGVMETQYF. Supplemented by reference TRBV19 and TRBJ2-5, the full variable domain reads DGGITQSPKYLFRKEGQNVTLSCEQNLNHDAMYWYRQDPGQGLRLIYYSQIVNDFQKGDIAEGYSVSREKKESFPLTVTSAQKNPTAFYLCASSIDWGQGVMETQYFGPGTRLLVL.